Given below is one T cell receptor beta chain in context. The antigen is not known. CD45RO-CCR7+CD27+CD95- characterized naive CD8+ T cells. The CDR3 runs 13 residues. Germline V lookup: CDR1 MNHEY, CDR2 SMNVEV (reference sequence). Researchers prepared the TRB cDNA libraries using 5' RACE with UMI labels. TCRdb processed the 5' RACE reads again and assigns one entry to each CDR3 protein, with no DNA. The listing contains some 50,000 distinct CDR3 sequences. These data come from a study of CXCR3-negative and CXCR3-positive naive CD8 T cells. Study-wide findings and caveats: The study found that naive CXCR3-negative and CXCR3-positive cells shared TRBV-TRBJ usage, while memory cells differed.

This chain uses TRBV27 with TRBJ2-7. Sequencing was performed on naive CXCR3- CD8+ T cells from blood. Indicated subset: CD45RO-CCR7+CD27+CD95- naive CD8+ T cells lacking CXCR3 (TNR3-). The source of this sequence is a human donor in good health. Some clones in this sample may be carry-over from other donors' samples. CDR3 amino acids: CASSFGLVYEQYF.